This T cell receptor beta chain was identified in a study of response to subunit inactivated influenza vaccine. The CDR3 is 19 residues long. Germline V lookup: CDR1 SGHDT, CDR2 YYEEEE. Trimming took 4 bases from V and 2 from J; bases not matched to a gene: 16. A single record per CDR3 protein comes from TCRdb applying MiXCR to the RT-PCR reads. The data show some 540,000 distinct CDR3 sequences, with under 30% seen just once and about 2.8% held by the top ten. The sample also formed part of further work on T cells expressing NK-cell markers. That paper adds: It was by 5'RACE template switching with UMIs that TCR beta cDNA was made.

This sequence originates from a man aged 50 or older who received an inactivated influenza vaccine. The sample in question was CD4+ T cells sorted from PBMCs, obtained roughly 12 days after vaccination. V and J are TRBV5-6 and TRBJ2-3; 10 bases fit TRBD2. CDR3: CASSPGPKGLAGATDTQYF. DNA for the CDR3: TGTGCCAGCAGCCCCGGACCAAAAGGGCTAGCGGGGGCCACAGATACGCAGTATTTT.